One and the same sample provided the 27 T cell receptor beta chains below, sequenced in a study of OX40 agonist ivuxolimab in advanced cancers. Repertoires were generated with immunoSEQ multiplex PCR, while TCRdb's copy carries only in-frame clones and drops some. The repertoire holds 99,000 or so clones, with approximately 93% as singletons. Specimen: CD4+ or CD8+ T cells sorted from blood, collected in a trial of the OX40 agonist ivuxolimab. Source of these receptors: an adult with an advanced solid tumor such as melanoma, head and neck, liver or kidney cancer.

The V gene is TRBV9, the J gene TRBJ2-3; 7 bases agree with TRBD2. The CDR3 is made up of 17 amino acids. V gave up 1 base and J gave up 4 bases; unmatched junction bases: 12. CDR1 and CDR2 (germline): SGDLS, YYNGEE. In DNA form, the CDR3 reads TGTGCCAGCAGCGTAAAGGAAGGCGGGAGAGGTTCAGATACGCAGTATTTT. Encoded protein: CASSVKEGGRGSDTQYF.

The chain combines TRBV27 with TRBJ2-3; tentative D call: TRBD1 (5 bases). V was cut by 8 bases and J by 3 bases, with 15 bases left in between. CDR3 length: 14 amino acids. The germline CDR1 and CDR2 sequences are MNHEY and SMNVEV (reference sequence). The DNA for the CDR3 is TGTGCCAGCGCGTGGGGCGGTACTACAGATACGCAGTATTTT. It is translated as CASAWGGTTDTQYF.

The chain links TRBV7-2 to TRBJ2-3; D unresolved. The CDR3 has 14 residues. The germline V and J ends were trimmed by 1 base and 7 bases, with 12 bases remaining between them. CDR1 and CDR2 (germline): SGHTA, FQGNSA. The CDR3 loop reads CASSLEVFENTQYF. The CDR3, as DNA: TGTGCCAGCAGCTTAGAGGTCTTTGAAAATACGCAGTATTTT.

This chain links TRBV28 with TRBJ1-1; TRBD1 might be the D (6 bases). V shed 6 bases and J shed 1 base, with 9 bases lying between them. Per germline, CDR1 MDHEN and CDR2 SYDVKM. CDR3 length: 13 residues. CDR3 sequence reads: CASRLTGNTEAFF. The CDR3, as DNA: TGTGCCAGCAGACTGACAGGGAACACTGAAGCTTTCTTT.

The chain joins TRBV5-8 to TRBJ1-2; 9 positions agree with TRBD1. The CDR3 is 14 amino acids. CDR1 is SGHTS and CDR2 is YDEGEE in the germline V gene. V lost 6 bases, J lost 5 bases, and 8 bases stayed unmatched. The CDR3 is CASNLQGAGYGYTF. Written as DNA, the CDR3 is TGTGCCAGCAACTTACAGGGGGCGGGGTATGGCTACACCTTC.

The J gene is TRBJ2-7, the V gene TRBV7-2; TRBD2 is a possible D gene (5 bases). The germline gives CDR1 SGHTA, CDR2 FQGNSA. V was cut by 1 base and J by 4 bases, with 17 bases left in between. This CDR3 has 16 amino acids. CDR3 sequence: CASSLGVGANGYEQYF. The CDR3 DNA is TGTGCCAGCAGCTTAGGGGTGGGAGCGAATGGATACGAGCAGTACTTC.

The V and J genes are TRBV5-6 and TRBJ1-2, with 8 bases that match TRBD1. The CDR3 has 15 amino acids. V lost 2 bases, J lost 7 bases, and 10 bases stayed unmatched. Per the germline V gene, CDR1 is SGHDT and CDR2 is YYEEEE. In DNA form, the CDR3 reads TGTGCCAGCAGCTTCGGACAGGGCACGAACATTGGCTACACCTTC. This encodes CASSFGQGTNIGYTF.

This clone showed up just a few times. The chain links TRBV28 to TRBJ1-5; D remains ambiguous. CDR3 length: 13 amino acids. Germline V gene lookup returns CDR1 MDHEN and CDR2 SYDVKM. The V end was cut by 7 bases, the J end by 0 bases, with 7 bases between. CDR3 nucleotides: TGTGCCAGCATCCGGGATAGCAATCAGCCCCAGCATTTT. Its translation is CASIRDSNQPQHF.

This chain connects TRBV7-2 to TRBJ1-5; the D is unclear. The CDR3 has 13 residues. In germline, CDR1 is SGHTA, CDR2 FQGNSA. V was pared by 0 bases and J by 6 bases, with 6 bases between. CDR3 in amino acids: CASSLAPGQPQHF. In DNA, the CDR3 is TGTGCCAGCAGCTTAGCTCCGGGTCAGCCCCAGCATTTT.

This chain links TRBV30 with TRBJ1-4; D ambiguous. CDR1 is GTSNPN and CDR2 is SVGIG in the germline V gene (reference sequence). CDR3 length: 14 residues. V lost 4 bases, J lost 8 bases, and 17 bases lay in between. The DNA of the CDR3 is TGTGCCTGGATGAAGGGTGTCCGGCGGGAAAAACTGTTTTTT. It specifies CAWMKGVRREKLFF. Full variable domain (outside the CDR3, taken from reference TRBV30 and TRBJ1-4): SQTIHQWPATLVQPVGSPLSLECTVEGTSNPNLYWYRQAAGRGLQLLFYSVGIGQISSEVPQNLSASRPQDRQFILSSKKLLLSDSGFYLCAWMKGVRREKLFFGSGTQLSVL.

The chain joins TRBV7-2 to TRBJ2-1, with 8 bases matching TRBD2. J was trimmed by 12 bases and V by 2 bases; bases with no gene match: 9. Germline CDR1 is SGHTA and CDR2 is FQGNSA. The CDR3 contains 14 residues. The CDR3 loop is CASSLPSGSSGQFF. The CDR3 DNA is TGTGCCAGCAGCTTACCTAGCGGGTCCTCGGGGCAGTTCTTC.

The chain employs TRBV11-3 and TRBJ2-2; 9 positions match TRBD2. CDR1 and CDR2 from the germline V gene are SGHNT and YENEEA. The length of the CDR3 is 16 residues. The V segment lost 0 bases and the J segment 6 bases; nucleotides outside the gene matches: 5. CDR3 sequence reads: CASSLDQGTSSGELFF. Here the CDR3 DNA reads TGTGCCAGCAGCTTAGATCAGGGGACTAGCTCCGGGGAGCTGTTTTTT.

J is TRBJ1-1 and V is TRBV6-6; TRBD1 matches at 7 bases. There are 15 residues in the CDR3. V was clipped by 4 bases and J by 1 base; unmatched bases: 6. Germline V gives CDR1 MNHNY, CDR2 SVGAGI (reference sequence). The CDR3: CASSSPGQRNTEAFF. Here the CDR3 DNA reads TGTGCCAGCAGTTCCCCGGGACAGCGGAACACTGAAGCTTTCTTT.

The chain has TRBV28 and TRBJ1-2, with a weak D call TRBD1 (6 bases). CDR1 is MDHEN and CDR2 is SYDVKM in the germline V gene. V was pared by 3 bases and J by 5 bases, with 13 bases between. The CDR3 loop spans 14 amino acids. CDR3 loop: CASSLTGAWYGYTF. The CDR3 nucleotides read TGTGCCAGCAGTTTGACGGGGGCTTGGTATGGCTACACCTTC.

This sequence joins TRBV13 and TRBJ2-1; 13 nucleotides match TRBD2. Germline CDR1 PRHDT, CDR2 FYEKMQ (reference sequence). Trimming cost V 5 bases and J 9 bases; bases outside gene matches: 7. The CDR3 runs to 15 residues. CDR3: CASSITSGGASEQFF. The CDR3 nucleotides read TGTGCCAGCAGCATAACTAGCGGGGGGGCAAGTGAGCAGTTCTTC.

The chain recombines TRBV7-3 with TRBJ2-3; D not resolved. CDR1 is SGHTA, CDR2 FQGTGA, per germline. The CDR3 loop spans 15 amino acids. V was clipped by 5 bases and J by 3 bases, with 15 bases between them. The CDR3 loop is CASSVGDLGTDTQYF. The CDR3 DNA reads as TGTGCCAGCAGCGTTGGAGATCTTGGAACAGATACGCAGTATTTT. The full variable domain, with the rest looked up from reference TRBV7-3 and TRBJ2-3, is GAGVSQTPSNKVTEKGKYVELRCDPISGHTALYWYRQSLGQGPEFLIYFQGTGAADDSGLPNDRFFAVRPEGSVSTLKIQRTERGDSAVYLCASSVGDLGTDTQYFGPGTRLTVL.

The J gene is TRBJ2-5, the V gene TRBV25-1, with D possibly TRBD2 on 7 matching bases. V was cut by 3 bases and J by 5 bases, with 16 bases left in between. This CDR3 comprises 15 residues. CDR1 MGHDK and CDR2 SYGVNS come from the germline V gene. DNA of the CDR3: TGTGCCAGCAGTGAGGGAGGGGGGGGAAGGGAGACCCAGTACTTC. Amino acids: CASSEGGGGRETQYF. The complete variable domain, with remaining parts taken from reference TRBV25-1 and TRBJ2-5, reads EADIYQTPRYLVIGTGKKITLECSQTMGHDKMYWYQQDPGMELHLIHYSYGVNSTEKGDLSSESTVSRIRTEHFPLTLESARPSHTSQYLCASSEGGGGRETQYFGPGTRLLVL.

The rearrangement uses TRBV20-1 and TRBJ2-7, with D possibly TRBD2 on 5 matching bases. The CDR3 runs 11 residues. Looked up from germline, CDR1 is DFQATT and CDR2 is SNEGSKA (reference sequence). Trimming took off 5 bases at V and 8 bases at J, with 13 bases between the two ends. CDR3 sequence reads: CSAPGRGKQYF. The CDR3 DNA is TGCAGTGCTCCCGGACGGGGAAAGCAGTACTTC.

Written as DNA, the CDR3 is TGTGCCAGCAGTTACAACAGCCCCTATGGCTACACCTTC. This sequence encodes CASSYNSPYGYTF. V usage is TRBV6-5 and J usage is TRBJ1-2; no reliable D call. The CDR3 contains 13 residues. Trimming removed 2 bases from V and 4 bases from J, with 8 bases in between. The germline V gene encodes CDR1 MNHEY and CDR2 SVGAGI.

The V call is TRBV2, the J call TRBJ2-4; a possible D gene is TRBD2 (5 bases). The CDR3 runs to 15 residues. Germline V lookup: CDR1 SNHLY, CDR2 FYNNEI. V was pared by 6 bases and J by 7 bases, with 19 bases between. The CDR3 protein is CASSSRTATENIQYF. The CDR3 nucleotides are TGTGCCAGCAGCTCTAGGACTGCGACGGAGAACATTCAGTACTTC.

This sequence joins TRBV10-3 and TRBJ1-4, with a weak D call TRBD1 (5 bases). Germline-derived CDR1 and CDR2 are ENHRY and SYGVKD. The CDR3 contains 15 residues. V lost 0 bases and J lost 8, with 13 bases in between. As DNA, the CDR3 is TGTGCCATCAGTGAGTCGACTGGGGCGGGGGAAAAACTGTTTTTT. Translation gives CAISESTGAGEKLFF.

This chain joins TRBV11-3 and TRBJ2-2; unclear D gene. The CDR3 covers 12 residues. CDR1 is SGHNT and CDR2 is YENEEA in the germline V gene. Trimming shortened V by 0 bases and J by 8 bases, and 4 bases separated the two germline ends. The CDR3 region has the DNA TGTGCCAGCAGCTTAGAGGCTGGGGAGCTGTTTTTT. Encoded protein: CASSLEAGELFF.

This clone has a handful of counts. In DNA form, the CDR3 reads TGTGCCAGCAGTCGACAGGGGAAGGGCTACACCTTC. Encoded protein: CASSRQGKGYTF. J is TRBJ1-2 and V is TRBV5-4; the match to TRBD1 covers 8 bases. The CDR3 loop spans 12 amino acids. The J segment lost 8 bases and the V segment lost 5 bases, leaving 5 bases of the junction unmatched. Germline CDR1 reads SGHNT; CDR2 reads YYREEE (reference sequence).

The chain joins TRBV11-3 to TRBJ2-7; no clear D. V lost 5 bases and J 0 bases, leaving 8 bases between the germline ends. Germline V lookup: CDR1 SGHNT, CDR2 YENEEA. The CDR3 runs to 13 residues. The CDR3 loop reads CASSADTSYEQYF. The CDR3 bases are TGTGCCAGCAGCGCCGACACCTCCTACGAGCAGTACTTC.

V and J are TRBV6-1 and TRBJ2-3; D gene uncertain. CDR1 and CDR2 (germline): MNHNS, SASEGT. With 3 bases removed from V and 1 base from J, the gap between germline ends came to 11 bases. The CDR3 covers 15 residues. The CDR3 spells CASSDPERGTDTQYF. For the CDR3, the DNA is TGTGCCAGCAGTGACCCTGAACGGGGCACAGATACGCAGTATTTT.

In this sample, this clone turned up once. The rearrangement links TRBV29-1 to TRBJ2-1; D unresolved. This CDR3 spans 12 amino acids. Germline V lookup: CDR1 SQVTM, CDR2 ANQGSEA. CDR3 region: CSSMSSYNEQFF. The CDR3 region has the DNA TGCAGTTCCATGAGCTCCTACAATGAGCAGTTCTTC.

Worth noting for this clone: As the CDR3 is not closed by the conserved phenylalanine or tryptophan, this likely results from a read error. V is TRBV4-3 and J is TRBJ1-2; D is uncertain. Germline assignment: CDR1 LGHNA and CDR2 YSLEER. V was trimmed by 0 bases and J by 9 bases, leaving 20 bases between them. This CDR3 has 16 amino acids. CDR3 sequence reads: CASSQDLLKGDGCYTL. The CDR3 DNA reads TGCGCCAGCAGCCAAGATCTGCTTAAGGGAGATGGGTGCTACACCCTC.